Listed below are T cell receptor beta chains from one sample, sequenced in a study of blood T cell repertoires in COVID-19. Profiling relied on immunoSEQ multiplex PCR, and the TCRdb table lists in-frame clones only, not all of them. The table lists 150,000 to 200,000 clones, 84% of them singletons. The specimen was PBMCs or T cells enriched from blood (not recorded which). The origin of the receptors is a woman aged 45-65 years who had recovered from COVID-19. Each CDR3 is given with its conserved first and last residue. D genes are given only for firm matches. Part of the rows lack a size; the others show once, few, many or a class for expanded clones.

cdr3_nt: TGTGCCAGCAGCGTTTCACACCTGGAAGAGACCCAGTACTTC
cdr3_aa: CASSVSHLEETQYF
d_call: NA
j_call: TRBJ2-5
clone_size: NA
v_call: TRBV9

cdr3_nt: TGTGCCAGCAGTTCTTCCGGGGGGGTGGCCTCAGCTTTCTTT
cdr3_aa: CASSSSGGVASAFF
d_call: NA
j_call: TRBJ1-1
clone_size: NA
v_call: TRBV27

cdr3_nt: TGTGCCAGCTCACTGGAGACTAGCGGCTACGAGCAGTACTTC
cdr3_aa: CASSLETSGYEQYF
d_call: TRBD2
j_call: TRBJ2-7
clone_size: NA
v_call: TRBV18

cdr3_nt: TGTGCCAGCTCACCGTACGACAGGGGCGCCGCTGAAGCTTTCTTT
cdr3_aa: CASSPYDRGAAEAFF
d_call: TRBD1
j_call: TRBJ1-1
clone_size: NA
v_call: TRBV18

cdr3_nt: TGTGCCAGCAGCGGACAGGGGGTAAATGGAAACACCATATATTTT
cdr3_aa: CASSGQGVNGNTIYF
d_call: TRBD1
j_call: TRBJ1-3
clone_size: NA
v_call: TRBV9

cdr3_nt: TGTGCCAGCAGCAAACCTCAGGGGGCTCACACTGAAGCTTTCTTT
cdr3_aa: CASSKPQGAHTEAFF
d_call: TRBD1
j_call: TRBJ1-1
clone_size: NA
v_call: TRBV11-3

cdr3_nt: TGTGCCAGCAGCTTAGCGCAGGACGGGAGCACCTACGAGCAGTACTTC
cdr3_aa: CASSLAQDGSTYEQYF
d_call: NA
j_call: TRBJ2-7
clone_size: NA
v_call: TRBV7-2

cdr3_nt: TGTGCCAGCAGCACGGGAGTACTAGAAAGCAATGAGCAGTTCTTC
cdr3_aa: CASSTGVLESNEQFF
d_call: NA
j_call: TRBJ2-1
clone_size: once
v_call: TRBV9

cdr3_nt: TGTGCCAGCAGCGTAACAGGGGTCTCCTACGAGCAGTACTTC
cdr3_aa: CASSVTGVSYEQYF
d_call: TRBD1
j_call: TRBJ2-7
clone_size: NA
v_call: TRBV9

cdr3_nt: TGTGCCAGTAGTCCCCGGGACAGGGGGCCTCAGCCCCAGCATTTT
cdr3_aa: CASSPRDRGPQPQHF
d_call: TRBD1
j_call: TRBJ1-5
clone_size: NA
v_call: TRBV19

cdr3_nt: TGTGCCAGCAGCCAGGGGGTCACCACCTACGAGCAGTACTTC
cdr3_aa: CASSQGVTTYEQYF
d_call: TRBD1
j_call: TRBJ2-7
clone_size: once
v_call: TRBV6-5

cdr3_nt: TGTGCCAGCAGCTTCGGAGAGGTCGAGCAGTACTTC
cdr3_aa: CASSFGEVEQYF
d_call: NA
j_call: TRBJ2-7
clone_size: NA
v_call: TRBV7-9

cdr3_nt: TGTGCCAGCAGCGTAGACCGACAGACGAACACTGAAGCTTTCTTT
cdr3_aa: CASSVDRQTNTEAFF
d_call: NA
j_call: TRBJ1-1
clone_size: few
v_call: TRBV9

cdr3_nt: TGCGCCAGCAGCTTGAGCGGGGGGACCTACAATGAGCAGTTCTTC
cdr3_aa: CASSLSGGTYNEQFF
d_call: TRBD2
j_call: TRBJ2-1
clone_size: NA
v_call: TRBV5-1

cdr3_nt: TGTGCCAGCAGCGGTACCCTAGCGGGGGGGCCTATCTTC
cdr3_aa: CASSGTLAGGPIF
d_call: TRBD2
j_call: TRBJ2-1
clone_size: NA
v_call: TRBV11-2

cdr3_nt: TGTGCCAGCAGCTTAAAGCGGACCGGCGAGCAGTTCTTC
cdr3_aa: CASSLKRTGEQFF
d_call: NA
j_call: TRBJ2-1
clone_size: few
v_call: TRBV7-3

cdr3_nt: TGTGCCAGCAGCCGGGACAGGGGTCAATCGCCCCAGCATTTT
cdr3_aa: CASSRDRGQSPQHF
d_call: TRBD1
j_call: TRBJ1-5
clone_size: NA
v_call: TRBV7-2

cdr3_nt: TGCGCCAGCAGCCAAGATTTTCGGGAGGGCCTGGGTGAAGAGACCCAGTACTTC
cdr3_aa: CASSQDFREGLGEETQYF
d_call: TRBD2
j_call: TRBJ2-5
clone_size: NA
v_call: TRBV4-3

cdr3_nt: TGTGCCAGCACAAAAGGGGCGGGGTGGTCACCCCTCCACTTT
cdr3_aa: CASTKGAGWSPLHF
d_call: NA
j_call: TRBJ1-6
clone_size: NA
v_call: TRBV28

cdr3_nt: TGTGCCAGCAGCTTAGAAGGGGGCCAGAACTATGGCTACACCTTC
cdr3_aa: CASSLEGGQNYGYTF
d_call: TRBD1
j_call: TRBJ1-2
clone_size: NA
v_call: TRBV11-2

cdr3_nt: TGTGCCAGTAGTGCCGGGCCCAGGGCCAACTATGGCTACACCTTC
cdr3_aa: CASSAGPRANYGYTF
d_call: NA
j_call: TRBJ1-2
clone_size: NA
v_call: TRBV19

cdr3_nt: TGTGCCAGTAGTATAGGGAGGACAGCAAGCTCTGGAAACACCATATATTTT
cdr3_aa: CASSIGRTASSGNTIYF
d_call: NA
j_call: TRBJ1-3
clone_size: NA
v_call: TRBV19

cdr3_nt: TGTGCCAGCAGTTATCAAGCGGGACCAGATACGCAGTATTTT
cdr3_aa: CASSYQAGPDTQYF
d_call: TRBD2
j_call: TRBJ2-3
clone_size: NA
v_call: TRBV6-5